The next 11 T cell receptor beta chains were all read from a single sample in a study of CD8+CD57+ T cells in acquired aplastic anemia. Genomic DNA served as template for TCR beta VDJ and CDR3 profiling. TCRdb processed the reads anew with MiXCR; each CDR3 protein has one entry. Here the sample spans about 150,000 distinct CDR3 sequences, around two fifths being singletons. Sequenced sample: sorted CD4+, CD8+, or CD8+CD57+ T cells (not recorded which) from PBMCs. All receptors derive from a human donor in good health, serving as a control.

The chain recombines TRBV19 with TRBJ1-4; 9 nucleotides match TRBD1. CDR3 size: 18 residues. CDR1 and CDR2 from the germline V gene are LNHDA and SQIVND (reference sequence). V shed 5 bases and J 7 bases; nucleotides not matched to a gene: 17. The CDR3 DNA is TGTGCCAGTAGTCCCCCGTGGGACAGGGCTGCCAGGGGTGAAAAACTGTTTTTT. Protein sequence: CASSPPWDRAARGEKLFF.

This clonotype was recorded once. The V call is TRBV20-1, the J call TRBJ2-5, with D possibly matching TRBD2 (5 bases). The germline gives CDR1 DFQATT, CDR2 SNEGSKA (reference sequence). This CDR3 region has 11 residues. V lost 4 bases and J lost 5, with 8 bases in between. This chain's CDR3 is CSATGDETQYF. The CDR3 DNA follows: TGCAGTGCTACCGGGGATGAGACCCAGTACTTC.

This clonotype occurred many times. V usage is TRBV5-1 and J usage is TRBJ2-3, with 7 positions matching TRBD2. The CDR3 runs 14 residues. Germline V gives CDR1 SGHRS, CDR2 YFSETQ. V shed 7 bases, J shed 3 bases, and the junction held 8 bases outside the gene matches. CDR3: CASGAAGETDTQYF. The CDR3 DNA reads as TGCGCCAGCGGGGCGGCGGGAGAAACAGATACGCAGTATTTT.

At least ten counts were recorded for this clonotype. The rearrangement links TRBV9 to TRBJ2-3; D uncertain. Germline V lookup: CDR1 SGDLS, CDR2 YYNGEE. CDR3 length: 15 amino acids. V gave up 0 bases and J gave up 0 bases, with 8 bases separating them. CDR3 protein: CASSVGRFSTDTQYF. The CDR3 bases are TGTGCCAGCAGCGTAGGGCGGTTTAGCACAGATACGCAGTATTTT.

This clonotype was counted at least ten times. The chain recombines TRBV20-1 with TRBJ1-2; 7 positions agree with TRBD1. With 4 bases clipped from V and 2 bases from J, the junction kept 10 bases outside the gene matches. The CDR3 has 15 residues. Germline V CDR1 and CDR2: DFQATT, SNEGSKA (reference sequence). The CDR3 coding sequence is TGCAGTGCTAACATTCTTCCGGGACAGAACTATGGCTACACCTTC. It yields the protein CSANILPGQNYGYTF.

There are many counts of this clonotype. The J gene is TRBJ1-2, the V gene TRBV5-1; tentative D call: TRBD1 (6 bases). Trimming removed 4 bases from V and 2 bases from J, with 15 bases in between. The germline CDR1 and CDR2 sequences are SGHRS and YFSETQ. CDR3 length: 15 amino acids. The CDR3 coding sequence is TGCGCCAGCAGCGTGCCGGGACAAACCAACTATGGCTACACCTTC. Translated, it gives CASSVPGQTNYGYTF. The entire variable domain, with the rest obtained from reference TRBV5-1 and TRBJ1-2, is as follows: KAGVTQTPRYLIKTRGQQVTLSCSPISGHRSVSWYQQTPGQGLQFLFEYFSETQRNKGNFPGRFSGRQFSNSRSEMNVSTLELGDSALYLCASSVPGQTNYGYTFGSGTRLTVV.

In this sample, this clonotype turned up a few times. The chain is built from TRBV11-2 and TRBJ2-3; the D is unclear. The CDR3 totals 16 residues. Per the germline V gene, CDR1 is SGHAT and CDR2 is FQNNGV. V dropped 7 bases and J dropped 0 bases, with 17 bases sitting between them. The CDR3 DNA sequence: TGTGCCAGCATCCTAGGACGTACAACTAGCACAGATACGCAGTATTTT. Protein: CASILGRTTSTDTQYF.

With regard to this clonotype: This may stem from a read error, because a much larger clone lies one nucleotide away. The J gene is TRBJ2-5, the V gene TRBV7-3, with unresolved D. The closer fit of TRBJ2-7 to the DNA end suggests the J call may be wrong. Per the germline V gene, CDR1 is SGHTA and CDR2 is FQGTGA. This CDR3 comprises 15 residues. In DNA form, the CDR3 reads TGTGCCAGCAGTTTCGAGTCGGCAGGTATCTACGAGCAGTACTTC. Amino acid sequence: CASSFESAGIYEQYF.

About this clonotype: A much larger clone lies one base from this, so it may be a read error. V is TRBV12-3 or TRBV12-4 and J is TRBJ2-7; 14 bases are shared with TRBD2. CDR3 length: 16 amino acids. The CDR3 DNA reads TGTGCCAGCAGTCAAGGACTAGCGGGGGGTTCCTACAAGCAGTACTTC. It codes for CASSQGLAGGSYKQYF.

This clonotype was counted ten times or more. The genes are TRBV6-1 and TRBJ1-2; D unclear. Trimming pared 5 bases from V and 8 bases from J, leaving 9 bases between. The CDR3 sequence is 11 residues long. Germline loops: CDR1 MNHNS, CDR2 SASEGT. In nucleotides, the CDR3 is TGTGCCAGCAGTATCGCACAGGGCTACACCTTC. This sequence encodes CASSIAQGYTF.

About this clonotype: A much larger clone lies one base from this, so it may be a read error. The chain is built from TRBV6-1 and TRBJ1-1, with D possibly matching TRBD1 (6 bases). The CDR3 covers 15 residues. Germline assignment: CDR1 MNHNS and CDR2 SASEGT. As DNA, the CDR3 is TGTGCCACCTGGCGGAGGGGGGGACGGAACACTGGAGCTTTCTTT. Translating gives CATWRRGGRNTGAFF.